The 23 T cell receptor beta chains below were found in one sample sequenced in a study of blood T cell repertoires in COVID-19. Data came from immunoSEQ multiplex PCR; TCRdb stores just in-frame clones and leaves some out. Altogether about 310,000 clones are present, roughly 87% being singletons, with the ten largest covering 1%. Sequencing was performed on peripheral blood. Receptors originate from a man aged 45-65 years with active or convalescent COVID-19.

V gene TRBV11-2 combines with J gene TRBJ2-7; 9 bases align to TRBD1. V lost 5 bases to trimming and J lost 2 bases; unmatched junction nucleotides: 7. In germline, CDR1 is SGHAT, CDR2 FQNNGV. The CDR3 consists of 15 residues. CDR3 bases: TGTGCCAGCAGCGACGGGACAGGGATTACCTACGAGCAGTACTTC. This encodes CASSDGTGITYEQYF.

The chain combines TRBV2 with TRBJ1-2; a possible D gene is TRBD1 (5 bases). CDR3 length: 16 amino acids. Trimming took off 1 base at V and 5 bases at J, with 17 bases between the two ends. Germline V gene sequence: CDR1 SNHLY, CDR2 FYNNEI. The CDR3 nucleotides are TGTGCCAGCAGTGAAGTGGAGCTTAGTAAGGGGTATGGCTACACCTTC. Residues: CASSEVELSKGYGYTF.

The table lists this clone with a count of one. An end of the junction differs from the germline gene, which may be a read error. The same CDR3 also results from other DNA sequences found in this sample. The V and J genes are TRBV18 and TRBJ2-7; D call uncertain. The germline V gene has CDR1 KGHSH and CDR2 LQKENI. The CDR3 runs 14 residues. The CDR3 protein is CASSLDRSSYEQYF. The CDR3 bases are TGTGCCAGCTCCCTAGACCGCTCCTCCTACGAACAGTACTTC.

This clone was counted a few times. The chain couples TRBV19 to TRBJ1-1; no reliable D call. The CDR3 totals 15 residues. Trimming left V 3 bases short and J 1 base short, with 12 bases between. Germline V gene data show CDR1 as LNHDA and CDR2 as SQIVND (reference sequence). In DNA, the CDR3 is TGTGCCAGTAGTATTAGCCACGTGCGGAACACTGAAGCTTTCTTT. It is translated as CASSISHVRNTEAFF.

The rearrangement links TRBV4-1 to TRBJ1-2; 7 bases are a match to TRBD1. Germline CDR1 reads MGHRA; CDR2 reads YSYEKL. The CDR3 is made up of 14 amino acids. J lost 8 bases, V lost 3 bases, and 9 bases had no gene match. In nucleotides, the CDR3 is TGCGCCAGCAGCCAGGGACAGCTTTCATGGGGCTACACCTTC. Its protein is CASSQGQLSWGYTF.

The chain couples TRBV10-3 to TRBJ2-7, with D possibly matching TRBD1 (5 bases). There are 14 residues in the CDR3. Per germline, CDR1 ENHRY and CDR2 SYGVKD. V dropped 6 bases and J dropped 3 bases, with 15 bases sitting between them. CDR3 nucleotides: TGTGCCATCAGGAAAACCCAGGACAACTACGAGCAGTACTTC. Translated: CAIRKTQDNYEQYF.

The chain joins TRBV10-3 to TRBJ1-2; 10 positions match TRBD1. CDR3 length: 16 amino acids. V dropped 7 bases and J dropped 5; count of bases not matched to a gene: 13. The germline CDR1 and CDR2 sequences are ENHRY and SYGVKD. In nucleotides, the CDR3 is TGTGCCATCACCCCAGGGGGTAGGACAGGGGGGTATGGCTACACCTTC. It yields the protein CAITPGGRTGGYGYTF.

This rearrangement joins TRBV7-2 to TRBJ2-7; a weak D match, TRBD2 (6 bases). CDR1 and CDR2 (germline): SGHTA, FQGNSA. The CDR3 extends over 15 amino acids. The V gene lost 1 base and the J gene lost 6 bases, with 16 bases spanning the gap. CDR3 DNA: TGTGCCAGCAGCTTAGGCTACGGGGGTACGCCCGAGCAGTACTTC. It yields the protein CASSLGYGGTPEQYF.

This clone was observed a few times. The rearrangement joins TRBV27 to TRBJ1-2, with 9 bases that match TRBD1. The CDR3 totals 14 residues. Germline loops: CDR1 MNHEY, CDR2 SMNVEV (reference sequence). The V gene end was trimmed by 2 bases and the J gene end by 6 bases; junction bases not matched to a gene: 4. The DNA of the CDR3 is TGTGCCAGCAGTTTAAGGGGACAGGGAAATGGCTACACCTTC. Translating gives CASSLRGQGNGYTF.

In nucleotides, the CDR3 is TGTGCCAGCAGCGTAGTGGGTTGGGTAGCAGAGAACACCGGGGAGCTGTTTTTT. Protein: CASSVVGWVAENTGELFF. The chain links TRBV9 to TRBJ2-2; the D is unclear. This CDR3 region has 18 residues. Between the trimmed V and J ends, which lost 0 bases and 1 base, there was a span of 16 bases. From germline, CDR1 is SGDLS and CDR2 YYNGEE.

The genes are TRBV5-1 and TRBJ2-3; 9 nucleotides agree with TRBD2. V lost 0 bases to trimming and J lost 4 bases; unmatched junction nucleotides: 6. CDR1 and CDR2 (germline): SGHRS, YFSETQ. The length of the CDR3 is 16 residues. The CDR3 loop reads CASSLGLAVSADTQYF. In nucleotides, the CDR3 is TGCGCCAGCAGCTTGGGACTAGCGGTAAGCGCAGATACGCAGTATTTT.

V gene TRBV28 combines with J gene TRBJ2-1; perhaps TRBD1 as D (6 bases). V was cut by 1 base and J by 6 bases, with 10 bases left in between. Germline CDR1 reads MDHEN; CDR2 reads SYDVKM. The CDR3 totals 14 residues. CDR3 region: CASSLSYRVNEQFF. The DNA for the CDR3 is TGTGCCAGCAGTTTATCATACAGGGTCAATGAGCAGTTCTTC.

The chain joins TRBV29-1 to TRBJ1-4; TRBD1 aligns across 7 bases. The ends lost 6 bases at V and 2 bases at J; junction bases unmatched: 3. Germline lookup yields CDR1 SQVTM and CDR2 ANQGSEA. The CDR3 has 13 amino acids. The CDR3 bases are TGCAGCGTAAGGGGGCCGACTAATGAAAAACTGTTTTTT. Translating it yields CSVRGPTNEKLFF.

The chain joins TRBV11-2 to TRBJ2-7; 8 positions agree with TRBD1. Germline V gives CDR1 SGHAT, CDR2 FQNNGV. The CDR3 consists of 18 residues. V shed 0 bases and J 2 bases; nucleotides not matched to a gene: 12. The chain's CDR3 is CASSLELSDRGFTYEQYF. The CDR3 DNA reads as TGTGCCAGCAGCTTAGAGTTGTCCGACAGGGGCTTTACCTACGAGCAGTACTTC.

This clone showed up just once. The chain recombines TRBV19 with TRBJ2-2; the D gene is possibly TRBD1 (6 bases). CDR1 and CDR2 (germline): LNHDA, SQIVND (reference sequence). V was cut by 3 bases and J by 8 bases, with 10 bases left in between. The CDR3 is made up of 13 amino acids. CDR3 in amino acids: CASSIYRVGELFF. CDR3 sequence (DNA): TGTGCCAGTAGTATCTACAGGGTTGGGGAGCTGTTTTTT.

In its sample, this clone was seen a few times. V usage is TRBV10-3 and J usage is TRBJ2-1; the D is unclear. Germline values: CDR1 ENHRY, CDR2 SYGVKD. The CDR3 sequence is 15 residues long. V shed 3 bases and J shed 6 bases, with 15 bases lying between them. CDR3 nucleotides: TGTGCCATCAGTGAACTAAATGGAAAGGCCAATGAGCAGTTCTTC. This gives the protein CAISELNGKANEQFF.

The rearrangement links TRBV5-1 to TRBJ2-1, with a possible D match to TRBD2 (5 bases). The germline V and J ends were trimmed by 1 base and 0 bases, with 14 bases remaining between them. The CDR3 contains 17 residues. Germline CDR1 SGHRS, CDR2 YFSETQ. CDR3 DNA: TGCGCCAGCAGCTTGTTTGGTGGGAGAAGCTCCTACAATGAGCAGTTCTTC. Translating it yields CASSLFGGRSSYNEQFF.

The chain has TRBV30 and TRBJ1-6; D ambiguous. V was clipped by 2 bases and J by 9 bases, with 11 bases between them. Germline V gene sequence: CDR1 GTSNPN, CDR2 SVGIG (reference sequence). This CDR3 is 13 amino acids long. The CDR3 DNA reads as TGTGCCTGGAGTTTAACCGGGAGTTCACCCCTCCACTTT. Translating gives CAWSLTGSSPLHF.

The gene calls are TRBV18 and TRBJ1-2; 8 bases agree with TRBD1. V lost 0 bases and J lost 4; bases outside the gene matches: 4. CDR1 is KGHSH and CDR2 is LQKENI in the germline V gene. The CDR3 consists of 15 residues. Written as DNA, the CDR3 is TGTGCCAGCTCACCACCGGCAGGGGGCGCCTATGGCTACACCTTC. This gives the protein CASSPPAGGAYGYTF.

The chain uses TRBV2 and TRBJ2-7; D gene ambiguous. Per germline, CDR1 SNHLY and CDR2 FYNNEI. The ends were cut back, 7 bases at V and 4 bases at J, with 17 bases in the middle. CDR3 size: 14 residues. CDR3 coding DNA: TGTGCCAGCAATCAAGAAGCTAGGCTTTACGAGCAGTACTTC. Its protein is CASNQEARLYEQYF.

The CDR3 DNA sequence: TGTGCCAGCAGCTTTTCCCTAGACAGGGCCTATGGCTACACCTTC. Amino acids: CASSFSLDRAYGYTF. The chain carries TRBV5-5 and TRBJ1-2; 7 nucleotides match TRBD1. The CDR3 loop spans 15 amino acids. V dropped 2 bases and J dropped 4; count of bases not matched to a gene: 8. Germline lookup yields CDR1 SGHKS and CDR2 YYEKEE (reference sequence).

The gene calls are TRBV28 and TRBJ1-5; TRBD1 matches at 10 bases. The CDR3 runs to 15 residues. After removal of 2 bases from V and 6 bases from J, the junction contained 4 bases not matched to a gene. Germline CDR1 is MDHEN and CDR2 is SYDVKM. The CDR3 sequence is CASSLGTGVPQPQHF. CDR3 bases: TGTGCCAGCAGTTTAGGGACAGGGGTTCCTCAGCCCCAGCATTTT.

CDR3 nucleotide sequence: TGTGCCAGCAGCTCAGGACAGGGCCCTTCATTCGGCTACACCTTC. The encoded protein is CASSSGQGPSFGYTF. This chain uses TRBV4-2 with TRBJ1-2; 8 bases fit TRBD1. J was trimmed by 8 bases and V by 5 bases; bases with no gene match: 13. Per germline, CDR1 LGHNA and CDR2 YNFKEQ. The CDR3 has 15 amino acids.